This TCR beta chain emerged from a study of T cells in Graves' hyperthyroidism and ophthalmopathy. Findings of the study overall: Blood also showed most of the thyroid clonotypes that were expanded above 0.001. A 13 V-J signature model discriminated ophthalmopathy versus stable hyperthyroidism.

The CDR3 regions of TCR beta were amplified from RNA transcripts. The HTBI primer set served for first-round RT-PCR of the TCR CDR3. From the multiplex PCR reads, TCRdb called clonotypes with MiXCR, one entry per CDR3 protein. The sample shows about 98,000 distinct CDR3 sequences, 40% of them seen only once. Of note for this clonotype: Its antigen is currently unknown. A much larger clone lies a single base off, so this may be a read error.

There are 14 residues in the CDR3. Trimming left V 2 bases short and J 6 bases short, with 13 bases between. The germline V gene encodes CDR1 MNHNS and CDR2 SASEGT. The receptor was derived from a woman younger than 45 with Graves' hyperthyroidism. The sample comprised peripheral blood or thyroid tissue (not recorded which). V and J are TRBV6-1 and TRBJ2-5; D ambiguous. The CDR3, as DNA: TGTGCCAGCAGTGAAAGCCCCTTTGGGAAGACCCAGTACTTC. Translation gives CASSESPFGKTQYF.